This section outlines one TCR beta chain sequence together with its context. The ends lost 3 bases at V and 6 bases at J; junction bases unmatched: 8. This CDR3 comprises 15 residues. Germline CDR1 reads WNHNN; CDR2 reads SYGVQD (reference sequence). Original handling: The authors estimated nucleated cell counts from reference gene primer amplification. Only in-frame clones appear in the TCRdb table, and some are missing; sequencing was by immunoSEQ multiplex PCR. V and J calls and clone size are given by that table; D and trimming were obtained from the DNA. The table shows about 150,000 clones, with less than 95% occurring only once. This specimen belongs to a study of blood T cell repertoires in COVID-19. Whole-study context: From T cells, B-cell-depleted T cells, or PBMCs came the material, which was cDNA or gDNA.

This sequence was found in a man over 45 with acute or convalescent COVID-19. The source material was peripheral blood. The chain couples TRBV10-1 to TRBJ2-3; TRBD2 aligns across 8 bases. CDR3: CASSDSGSGGDTQYF. The CDR3 bases are TGCGCCAGCAGTGACAGCGGGAGTGGGGGGGATACGCAGTATTTT.